Listed below are T cell receptor beta chains from one sample, sequenced in a study of cytomegalovirus exposure and HLA in healthy donors. The assay was immunoSEQ multiplex PCR, and TCRdb's table has in-frame clones only and misses some. The table lists about 130,000 clones, roughly 84% of them singletons. Specimen: PBMCs. The receptors shown here come from a girl aged 2 to 9 in good health and CMV-seronegative. The CDR3 runs from the conserved cysteine through the conserved F or W. D genes are given only for firm matches. Not every row has a clone size; where given, it reads once, few, many or a size class.

clone_size j_call v_call d_call cdr3_nt cdr3_aa
- TRBJ2-6 TRBV13 TRBD1 TGTGCCAGCAGCTCGGGACAGGGGACCGGGGCCAACGTCCTGACTTTC CASSSGQGTGANVLTF
- TRBJ2-3 TRBV5-4 TRBD2 TGTGCCAGCAGCCGACTAGCGGGGGGCAACACAGATACGCAGTATTTT CASSRLAGGNTDTQYF
- TRBJ2-5 TRBV5-6 - TGTGCCAGCGGTAGGGGGGGTTCAGAGACCCAGTACTTC CASGRGGSETQYF
few TRBJ1-2 TRBV5-8 - TGTGCCAGCATCCTCCGTCTTTTCGAAGGACACCGTTATGGCTACACCTTC CASILRLFEGHRYGYTF
- TRBJ2-7 TRBV12-5 TRBD1 TGTGCTAGTGGTACCCCGGGACAGGGGGAGCTGGAGCAGTACTTC CASGTPGQGELEQYF
- TRBJ1-5 TRBV15 TRBD1 TGTGCCACCAGCAGCGACAGGGGGCGCGGTCAGCCCCAGCATTTT CATSSDRGRGQPQHF
- TRBJ2-7 TRBV28 TRBD1 TGTGCCAGCAGATACAGGGGGACCTACGAGCAGTACTTC CASRYRGTYEQYF
- TRBJ2-3 TRBV15 TRBD2 TGTGCCACCAGCAGAGAATATGCGGGACTAGAGGCTACGCAGTATTTT CATSREYAGLEATQYF
- TRBJ1-1 TRBV2 TRBD1 TGTGCCAGCAGCTATAATCCCGGGACAGGGGGCTCTGAAGCTTTCTTT CASSYNPGTGGSEAFF
- TRBJ2-7 TRBV2 TRBD2 TGTGCCAGCAGTGACGAGTCTAGCGGCTACGAGCAGTACTTC CASSDESSGYEQYF
- TRBJ2-7 TRBV14 TRBD1 TGTGCCAGCAAACGAACCGGGACAGCGTCCTACGAGCAGTACTTC CASKRTGTASYEQYF
- TRBJ2-2 TRBV28 - TGTGCCAGCACTAAGTGGACCGGGGAGCTGTTTTTT CASTKWTGELFF
- TRBJ1-2 TRBV2 - TGTGCCAGCAGTGACAGAAGGGACACAGAGAAGAACTATGGCTACACCTTC CASSDRRDTEKNYGYTF
- TRBJ2-7 TRBV19 TRBD1 TGTGCCACAGGGGGCGAGAGCTACGAGCAGTACTTC CATGGESYEQYF
- TRBJ2-7 TRBV27 TRBD2 TGTGCCAGCAGTTTATTTGGGGGAGGGAGCTCCTACGAGCAGTACTTC CASSLFGGGSSYEQYF
- TRBJ1-1 TRBV2 - TGTGCCAGCATCCGGGACAAGAACACTGAAGCTTTCTTT CASIRDKNTEAFF
- TRBJ2-1 TRBV4-1 TRBD1 TGCGCCAGCAGCCAGGGACAGGGGTACAACAATGAGCAGTTCTTC CASSQGQGYNNEQFF
- TRBJ1-1 TRBV27 TRBD1 TGTGCCAGCAGAGAAACAGGGGGCCTGGGAAACACTGAAGCTTTCTTT CASRETGGLGNTEAFF
- TRBJ1-2 TRBV9 - TGTGCCAGCAGCGTATGGGGGGAGGGCTACACCTTC CASSVWGEGYTF
- TRBJ2-7 TRBV2 TRBD1 TGTGCCAGCAGCGCCTCCGGGACAGTCTACGAGCAGTACTTC CASSASGTVYEQYF
- TRBJ2-5 TRBV9 TRBD2 TGTGCCAGCAGCGTAGGCTCCGGAAGCGGGAGGGCCCAAGAGACCCAGTACTTC CASSVGSGSGRAQETQYF
once TRBJ1-2 TRBV30 - TGTGCCTGGAGTGTACAGGGCGGCTATGGCTACACCTTC CAWSVQGGYGYTF
- TRBJ1-5 TRBV30 - TGTGCCTGGAGTATTACGGGGGGCGAGGAGCCCCAGCATTTT CAWSITGGEEPQHF
- TRBJ2-7 TRBV5-4 - TGTGCCAGCAGCTTGATGACAGATTACGAGCAGTACTTC CASSLMTDYEQYF
- TRBJ2-3 TRBV5-1 TRBD2 TGCGCCAGCAGCTTGGGACTAGCGGGAGGTGACACAGATACGCAGTATTTT CASSLGLAGGDTDTQYF
- TRBJ2-7 TRBV7-3 TRBD1 TGTGCCAGCAGCCCGGACAGGGAAGGGTACGAGCAGTACTTC CASSPDREGYEQYF
once TRBJ1-4 TRBV5-1 TRBD1 TGCGCCAGCAGCCCGGACAGGGGGCTTCCGGCAACTAATGAAAAACTGTTTTTT CASSPDRGLPATNEKLFF
- TRBJ2-3 TRBV18 TRBD2 TGTGCCAGCTCAACTAGCGGGAGGTTAGATACGCAGTATTTT CASSTSGRLDTQYF
- TRBJ2-5 TRBV7-2 TRBD2 TGTGCCAGCAGCCACCACGGGACTAGCCTACTCCAAGAGACCCAGTACTTC CASSHHGTSLLQETQYF
- TRBJ2-1 TRBV5-1 TRBD2 TGCGCCAGCAGCTTTGCGTTAGCGGGAGCGAATGAGCAGTTCTTC CASSFALAGANEQFF
- TRBJ1-2 TRBV10-3 - TGTGCCATCAGTCCCGACGGGGGCTATGGCTACACCTTC CAISPDGGYGYTF
- TRBJ1-1 TRBV5-1 TRBD1 TGCGCCAGCAGCTCAACAGGGGCGGGAGAAGCTTTCTTT CASSSTGAGEAFF
once TRBJ2-1 TRBV29-1 - TGCAGCGTTGTCGGGACACCTTCCTACAATGAGCAGTTCTTC CSVVGTPSYNEQFF
once TRBJ1-1 TRBV7-9 TRBD1 TGTGCCAGCAGCTCCGACGGACAGGTCGCGCAAGGGACGCAAGCTTTCTTT CASSSDGQVAQGTQAFF
- TRBJ1-2 TRBV5-4 TRBD1 TGTGCCAGCAGCTTGGGACAGGGAAACAACTATGGCTACACCTTC CASSLGQGNNYGYTF
- TRBJ2-4 TRBV28 - TGTGCCAGCAGTTTATTTCCACATGGGCCGTACTTC CASSLFPHGPYF
- TRBJ2-1 TRBV10-3 TRBD2 TGTGCCATCCGAAGCGGGAGTAACGACAATGAGCAGTTCTTC CAIRSGSNDNEQFF
- TRBJ2-5 TRBV18 TRBD1 TGTGCCAGCTCCTCTAACCCCGGGACAGGGAACCAAGAGACCCAGTACTTC CASSSNPGTGNQETQYF
once TRBJ1-2 TRBV5-6 TRBD1 TGTGCCAGCAGCCATACCCTTCACAGGGGGCGAAGGGGCTACACCTTC CASSHTLHRGRRGYTF
- TRBJ2-7 TRBV28 - TGTGCCAGCAGTTTGCGGGGGCCTAGCTCCTACGAGCAGTACTTC CASSLRGPSSYEQYF
- TRBJ2-7 TRBV7-3 TRBD2 TGTGCCAGCAGCTTTACGGCGGGACTAGCGGGGGGCCGGTACAGGGAGCAGTACTTC CASSFTAGLAGGRYREQYF
- TRBJ2-1 TRBV7-2 TRBD1 TGTGCCAGCAGCTTAGTAGGGACAGGGGGTTATGAGCAGTTCTTC CASSLVGTGGYEQFF
once TRBJ2-2 TRBV6-6 - TGTGCCAGCCGCAGGGGAAGTGGGGAGCTGTTTTTT CASRRGSGELFF
- TRBJ2-1 TRBV11-2 - TGTGCCAGCAGCTTTAGTGGCTACAATGAGCAGTTCTTC CASSFSGYNEQFF
- TRBJ2-3 TRBV5-1 TRBD2 TGCGCCAGCAGCTTGGGGACTAGCGGGAACTCAGATACGCAGTATTTT CASSLGTSGNSDTQYF
- TRBJ1-1 TRBV30 - TGTGCCTGGAGGGCTGACACGAACACTGAAGCTTTCTTT CAWRADTNTEAFF
- TRBJ2-1 TRBV4-1 TRBD2 TGCGCCAGCAGCCAAGATCCCGGGACTACCAATGAGCAGTTCTTC CASSQDPGTTNEQFF
- TRBJ1-4 TRBV5-1 TRBD1 TGCGCCAGCAGCGCACAGGGGCCGGGTGAAAAACTGTTTTTT CASSAQGPGEKLFF
- TRBJ2-5 TRBV14 - TGTGCCAGCAGCCAAGAGCGTTTCTCAGAGACCCAGTACTTC CASSQERFSETQYF
- TRBJ2-3 TRBV10-2 - TGCGCCAGCAGTGAGGGGGCGGGAATGAGCACAGATACGCAGTATTTT CASSEGAGMSTDTQYF